Each of the 24 T cell receptor beta chains below was sequenced from the same sample in a study of shared T cell receptors in the human thymus. Assay: immunoSEQ multiplex PCR; the TCRdb copy retains only in-frame clones and omits some. Here the sample spans roughly 560,000 clones, approximately 80% being singletons. The data were also submitted as part of a second study, on human thymus T cells.

Sequences were obtained from thymocytes. Every receptor here comes from a boy under two years old with a congenital heart defect.

V and J are TRBV5-6 and TRBJ2-7, with TRBD2 matching over 8 bases. The CDR3 totals 18 residues. Germline CDR1 reads SGHDT; CDR2 reads YYEEEE. V shed 0 bases and J 6 bases; nucleotides not matched to a gene: 17. CDR3 sequence reads: CASSLAGGLVREVLEQYF. CDR3 sequence (DNA): TGTGCCAGCAGCTTGGCCGGGGGACTAGTCCGGGAGGTCCTCGAGCAGTACTTC.

The CDR3 DNA reads as TGTGCCAGCAGCTCGCGGGAGCCCGAGCAGTACTTC. It is translated as CASSSREPEQYF. This chain joins TRBV7-9 and TRBJ2-7; TRBD2 matches at 7 bases. J was trimmed by 6 bases and V by 4 bases; bases with no gene match: 3. CDR1 is SEHNR, CDR2 FQNEAQ, per germline (reference sequence). This CDR3 has 12 amino acids.

V is TRBV30 and J is TRBJ2-5; D remains ambiguous. V shed 0 bases and J shed 5 bases, with 16 bases lying between them. The CDR3 loop spans 15 amino acids. Germline values: CDR1 GTSNPN, CDR2 SVGIG (reference sequence). CDR3 residues: CAWSVTVLRRETQYF. CDR3 bases: TGTGCCTGGAGTGTAACAGTTCTACGCCGGGAGACCCAGTACTTC.

The chain links TRBV30 to TRBJ2-5; 14 bases fit TRBD2. CDR1 GTSNPN and CDR2 SVGIG come from the germline V gene (reference sequence). The ends lost 1 base at V and 5 bases at J; junction bases unmatched: 21. This CDR3 is built from 21 residues. The CDR3 DNA reads as TGTGCCTGGAGTGCCCCACGTGCGAGACTAGCGGGAGGGCCCACCGAGGAGACCCAGTACTTC. This gives the protein CAWSAPRARLAGGPTEETQYF.

This rearrangement joins TRBV11-2 to TRBJ1-4, with 7 bases aligning to TRBD1. Germline CDR1 reads SGHAT; CDR2 reads FQNNGV. The CDR3 runs 17 residues. V shed 5 bases, J shed 7 bases, and the junction held 16 bases outside the gene matches. The CDR3 here is CASSPVKPGGRGEKLFF. Written as DNA, the CDR3 is TGTGCCAGCAGCCCAGTCAAGCCAGGGGGGCGCGGTGAAAAACTGTTTTTT.

The rearrangement uses TRBV27 and TRBJ2-1, with D tentatively TRBD2 (6 bases). The germline V gene encodes CDR1 MNHEY and CDR2 SMNVEV (reference sequence). The CDR3 has 13 residues. V was cut by 6 bases and J by 7 bases, with 13 bases left in between. In DNA form, the CDR3 reads TGTGCCAGCAGCCAAGGCCGGGGGAATGAGCAGTTCTTC. Amino acids: CASSQGRGNEQFF.

This clone appeared once. The J gene is TRBJ1-4, the V gene TRBV28, with TRBD1 matching over 9 bases. The CDR3 is made up of 15 amino acids. CDR1 and CDR2 (germline): MDHEN, SYDVKM. V lost 5 bases, J lost 4 bases, and 5 bases stayed unmatched. The CDR3 coding sequence is TGTGCCAGCAGTGGGCCGGGACAGGGTAATGAAAAACTGTTTTTT. Translation: CASSGPGQGNEKLFF.

The chain couples TRBV11-3 to TRBJ2-7, with 13 bases identical to TRBD2. Germline assignment: CDR1 SGHNT and CDR2 YENEEA. The length of the CDR3 is 13 residues. V gave up 4 bases and J gave up 7 bases; unmatched junction bases: 1. The CDR3 loop is CASSSGLAGEQYF. In nucleotides, the CDR3 is TGTGCCAGCAGCTCGGGACTAGCGGGGGAGCAGTACTTC.

The chain combines TRBV9 with TRBJ2-1, with 9 bases that match TRBD1. Trimming removed 0 bases from V and 6 bases from J; junction bases left unmatched: 7. The CDR3 loop spans 16 amino acids. Per germline, CDR1 SGDLS and CDR2 YYNGEE. CDR3: CASSVAGTGYGNEQFF. In DNA form, the CDR3 reads TGTGCCAGCAGCGTAGCAGGGACAGGGTATGGCAATGAGCAGTTCTTC.

The rearrangement uses TRBV6-1 and TRBJ1-5; D might be TRBD1 (5 bases). Germline V lookup: CDR1 MNHNS, CDR2 SASEGT. CDR3 length: 16 residues. V lost 4 bases and J lost 6, with 19 bases in between. The chain's CDR3 is CASSAGEGVDCQPQHF. The CDR3 coding sequence is TGTGCCAGCAGTGCAGGTGAAGGGGTTGATTGTCAGCCCCAGCATTTT.

V usage is TRBV6-5 and J usage is TRBJ2-7; D unclear. V was clipped by 10 bases and J by 0 bases, with 13 bases between them. Germline CDR1 MNHEY, CDR2 SVGAGI. The CDR3 has 13 amino acids. CDR3 loop: CATRQAGSYEQYF. DNA for the CDR3: TGTGCCACCCGTCAGGCCGGCTCCTACGAGCAGTACTTC.

This clone was counted between two and nine times. This chain uses TRBV6-6 with TRBJ2-7; 8 nucleotides match TRBD2. The ends lost 4 bases at V and 3 bases at J; junction bases unmatched: 8. The germline CDR1 and CDR2 sequences are MNHNY and SVGAGI (reference sequence). The CDR3 length is 15 residues. The CDR3 DNA is TGTGCCAGCAGTTCCAGAGGGACTAGAGGCTACGAGCAGTACTTC. Its translation is CASSSRGTRGYEQYF.

The chain carries TRBV19 and TRBJ2-3; 13 bases agree with TRBD2. Per germline, CDR1 LNHDA and CDR2 SQIVND (reference sequence). This CDR3 has 19 residues. Germline trimming cut 5 bases from V and 2 bases from J; bases unmatched to any gene: 13. The CDR3 spells CASSPRTSGRRGPTDTQYF. The CDR3 region has the DNA TGTGCCAGTAGTCCCCGGACTAGCGGGAGAAGAGGCCCCACAGATACGCAGTATTTT.

This chain links TRBV7-6 with TRBJ2-7; no clear D. The germline V and J ends were trimmed by 3 bases and 5 bases, with 8 bases remaining between them. The CDR3 is made up of 12 amino acids. CDR1 is SGHVS, CDR2 FNYEAQ, per germline. CDR3 amino acids: CASSFHGDEQYF. The CDR3 DNA sequence: TGTGCCAGCAGCTTTCACGGAGACGAGCAGTACTTC. Together with reference TRBV7-6 and TRBJ2-7, the CDR3 gives the full variable domain: GAGVSQSPRYKVTKRGQDVALRCDPISGHVSLYWYRQALGQGPEFLTYFNYEAQQDKSGLPNDRFSAERPEGSISTLTIQRTEQRDSAMYRCASSFHGDEQYFGPGTRLTVT.

This sequence joins TRBV30 and TRBJ2-2; a weak D match, TRBD2 (5 bases). This CDR3 has 15 residues. Trimming left V 0 bases short and J 3 bases short, with 11 bases between. Germline lookup yields CDR1 GTSNPN and CDR2 SVGIG (reference sequence). The CDR3 sequence: CAWSVRLAYTGELFF. Written as DNA, the CDR3 is TGTGCCTGGAGTGTACGTCTAGCCTACACCGGGGAGCTGTTTTTT.

V usage is TRBV12-5 and J usage is TRBJ2-1, with D unresolved. The CDR3 has 11 residues. The V and J ends lost 6 bases and 6 bases respectively, with 6 bases between them. Germline V gene lookup returns CDR1 LGHNT and CDR2 FRNRAP. CDR3 nucleotides: TGTGCTAGTGGCCCCCGCAATGAGCAGTTCTTC. It translates to CASGPRNEQFF. The entire variable domain, with the rest obtained from reference TRBV12-5 and TRBJ2-1, is as follows: DARVTQTPRHKVTEMGQEVTMRCQPILGHNTVFWYRQTMMQGLELLAYFRNRAPLDDSGMPKDRFSAEMPDATLATLKIQPSEPRDSAVYFCASGPRNEQFFGPGTRLTVL.

This chain uses TRBV28 with TRBJ1-2; D perhaps matches TRBD1 (6 bases). Trimming pared 5 bases from V and 7 bases from J, leaving 17 bases between. Germline CDR1 MDHEN, CDR2 SYDVKM. The CDR3 runs 14 residues. The chain's CDR3 is CASSPRGGGAGYTF. The CDR3 region has the DNA TGTGCCAGCAGTCCAAGGGGGGGCGGGGCTGGCTACACCTTC.

The chain uses TRBV28 and TRBJ1-5; D is unresolved. Trimming took 6 bases from V and 6 from J, leaving 15 bases between them. Per the germline V gene, CDR1 is MDHEN and CDR2 is SYDVKM. CDR3 length: 14 amino acids. CDR3 region: CASSPTLSSQPQHF. As DNA, the CDR3 is TGTGCCAGCAGCCCCACCCTTTCCAGTCAGCCCCAGCATTTT.

This chain joins TRBV28 and TRBJ2-7; TRBD2 matches 10 bases. V lost 5 bases and J lost 6; bases outside the gene matches: 7. Germline values: CDR1 MDHEN, CDR2 SYDVKM. This CDR3 spans 14 amino acids. This CDR3 is CASSPSGRAGEQYF. Here the CDR3 DNA reads TGTGCCAGCAGTCCAAGCGGGAGGGCCGGCGAGCAGTACTTC. Full variable domain (remainder filled in from reference TRBV28 and TRBJ2-7): DVKVTQSSRYLVKRTGEKVFLECVQDMDHENMFWYRQDPGLGLRLIYFSYDVKMKEKGDIPEGYSVSREKKERFSLILESASTNQTSMYLCASSPSGRAGEQYFGPGTRLTVT.

The chain couples TRBV7-2 to TRBJ2-3; TRBD2 might be the D (6 bases). Trimming took 1 base from V and 2 from J, leaving 13 bases between them. CDR3 length equals 16 residues. CDR1 is SGHTA, CDR2 FQGNSA, per germline. CDR3 sequence reads: CASSLGMDYPTDTQYF. In nucleotides, the CDR3 is TGTGCCAGCAGCTTAGGGATGGACTACCCCACAGATACGCAGTATTTT.

This rearrangement joins TRBV5-1 to TRBJ2-7, with 7 bases matching TRBD1. V lost 4 bases, J lost 2 bases, and 6 bases stayed unmatched. Germline assignment: CDR1 SGHRS and CDR2 YFSETQ. This CDR3 region has 14 residues. The DNA for the CDR3 is TGCGCCAGCAGCGAGCGACAGGGTACCTACGAGCAGTACTTC. Protein product: CASSERQGTYEQYF.

The chain has TRBV30 and TRBJ1-3; D unclear. The germline V gene has CDR1 GTSNPN and CDR2 SVGIG (reference sequence). The CDR3 is 15 residues long. Trimming removed 4 bases from V and 0 bases from J, with 13 bases in between. The CDR3 nucleotides read TGTGCCTGGAACGACGGACTGTTCTCTGGAAACACCATATATTTT. Encoded protein: CAWNDGLFSGNTIYF.

The J gene is TRBJ1-2, the V gene TRBV25-1; D unclear. Trimming pared 2 bases from V and 4 bases from J, leaving 8 bases between. Per the germline V gene, CDR1 is MGHDK and CDR2 is SYGVNS. The CDR3 totals 13 residues. The CDR3 DNA reads TGTGCCAGCAGTGAAACACGCACCTATGGCTACACCTTC. Translation: CASSETRTYGYTF.

The chain links TRBV18 to TRBJ2-3, with a weak D call TRBD2 (8 bases). The ends were cut back, 3 bases at V and 1 base at J, with 23 bases in the middle. The CDR3 loop spans 19 amino acids. CDR1 and CDR2 (germline): KGHSH, LQKENI. The CDR3 sequence is CASSPPDRVIAGRTDTQYF. CDR3 sequence (DNA): TGTGCCAGCTCACCCCCCGACAGGGTTATAGCGGGACGCACAGATACGCAGTATTTT.